This is a list of T cell receptor beta chains from one sample in a study of blood T cells in healthy people across ages. A single record per CDR3 protein comes from TCRdb applying MiXCR to the 5' RACE reads. The table shows just under 900,000 distinct CDR3 sequences, with around 26% occurring only once. Input material: blood. Receptors originate from a woman of 80 years or more in good health. Both conserved end residues are part of each CDR3. The D gene is left open where the match is weak. Rows may omit the clone size; those that give it use once, few, many or a size class.

v_call,j_call,d_call,clone_size,cdr3_aa,cdr3_nt
TRBV7-9,TRBJ2-7,-,many,CASSLGFGQGYEQYF,TGTGCCAGCAGCTTAGGGTTCGGGCAGGGGTACGAGCAGTACTTC
TRBV20-1,TRBJ1-5,-,-,CSARDSRKPTNSQPQHF,TGCAGTGCTAGAGATAGCCGGAAGCCGACTAATTCTCAGCCCCAGCATTTT
TRBV12-3/TRBV12-4,TRBJ1-1,TRBD1,few,CASRTDRRGTEAFF,TGTGCCAGCAGAACGGACAGGCGCGGGACTGAAGCTTTCTTT
TRBV12-3/TRBV12-4,TRBJ2-7,TRBD1,many,CASTPRDSPWGEQYF,TGTGCCAGCACCCCAAGGGACAGTCCCTGGGGCGAGCAGTACTTC
TRBV7-2,TRBJ2-5,-,many,CASTNPSQETQYF,TGTGCCAGCACCAACCCCTCCCAAGAGACCCAGTACTTC
TRBV21-1,TRBJ1-1,-,once,CASSAGEAFF,TGTGCCAGCTCGGCCGGTGAAGCTTTCTTT
TRBV28,TRBJ2-4,-,-,CASSLRIRGGGNIQYF,TGTGCCAGCAGTTTACGCATTAGGGGAGGGGGAAACATTCAGTACTTC
TRBV5-1,TRBJ2-2,-,few,CASSRGPGNFYTGELFF,TGCGCCAGCAGCAGAGGGCCAGGGAACTTTTACACCGGGGAGCTGTTTTTT
TRBV28,TRBJ1-1,-,-,CASTGPRNTEAFF,TGTGCCAGCACGGGGCCACGGAACACTGAAGCTTTCTTT
TRBV7-2,TRBJ2-5,TRBD2,-,CASSFGKRGVQETQYF,TGTGCCAGCAGCTTTGGGAAGCGGGGGGTCCAAGAGACCCAGTACTTC
TRBV28,TRBJ2-7,TRBD1,-,CAGSSWTGSCEQYF,TGTGCCGGTAGTTCCTGGACAGGCTCCTGCGAGCAGTACTTC
TRBV7-2,TRBJ2-5,-,-,CASSLGGAGARETQYF,TGTGCCAGCAGCTTAGGGGGGGCAGGGGCCAGAGAGACCCAGTACTTC
TRBV6-1,TRBJ2-2,TRBD2,-,CASSQVPGLAGGNTGELFF,TGTGCCAGCAGTCAAGTCCCCGGACTAGCGGGGGGGAACACCGGGGAGCTGTTTTTT
TRBV3-1,TRBJ1-2,-,few,CASSRDRTPGYTF,TGTGCCAGCAGCCGCGACAGGACGCCGGGCTACACCTTC
TRBV7-9,TRBJ2-5,-,many,CASSLGGHIQETQYF,TGTGCCAGCAGCTTAGGCGGACACATACAAGAGACCCAGTACTTC
TRBV29-1,TRBJ2-7,-,-,CSVEGRGSEGKRPYEQYF,TGCAGCGTTGAGGGCAGGGGCTCCGAGGGTAAGCGCCCTTACGAGCAGTACTTC
TRBV11-2,TRBJ1-1,-,many,CASSLTTYLAFF,TGTGCCAGCAGCTTAACGACTTATCTAGCTTTCTTT
TRBV20-1,TRBJ1-4,-,once,CSAGDHRRSAANEKLFF,TGCAGTGCTGGAGATCACCGAAGGAGCGCAGCTAATGAAAAACTGTTTTTT
TRBV7-2,TRBJ2-3,TRBD1,many,CASSPRTGSDTQYF,TGTGCCAGCAGCCCCCGGACAGGATCAGATACGCAGTATTTT
TRBV5-1,TRBJ2-3,-,few,CASSTRVTDTQYF,TGCGCCAGCAGCACCCGGGTCACAGATACGCAGTATTTT
TRBV6-5,TRBJ2-1,-,many,CASSYQVPGVYHNEQFF,TGTGCCAGCAGTTACCAGGTCCCTGGGGTTTACCACAATGAGCAGTTCTTC
TRBV25-1,TRBJ1-1,TRBD1,few,CASSGVNAGGHAEAFF,TGTGCCAGCAGTGGAGTGAACGCAGGGGGTCACGCTGAAGCTTTCTTT
TRBV7-2,TRBJ2-7,TRBD2,once,CASNLAGGTYEQYF,TGTGCCAGCAATCTAGCGGGGGGAACCTACGAGCAGTACTTC